These 20 T cell receptor beta chains came from one sample sequenced in a study of blood T cell repertoires in COVID-19. Profiled with immunoSEQ multiplex PCR; TCRdb holds only in-frame clones, not every one. Of roughly 86,000 clones listed, almost 85% are singletons. Sequencing was performed on peripheral blood. These TCRs come from a human donor in a cohort sampled during active COVID-19.

This chain uses TRBV5-1 with TRBJ2-1, with 10 bases lining up with TRBD1. Germline lookup yields CDR1 SGHRS and CDR2 YFSETQ. The V gene end was trimmed by 7 bases and the J gene end by 4 bases; junction bases not matched to a gene: 5. There are 14 residues in the CDR3. The CDR3 sequence: CASAGTGAYNEQFF. The CDR3, as DNA: TGCGCCAGCGCGGGGACAGGGGCATACAATGAGCAGTTCTTC.

This clone was picked up a small number of times. This chain links TRBV16 with TRBJ1-1; TRBD1 matches at 8 bases. This CDR3 is built from 13 residues. Germline V gene lookup returns CDR1 KGHSY and CDR2 FQNENV. V was pared by 2 bases and J by 6 bases, with 2 bases of the junction left unmatched. The CDR3 protein is CASSQPTGAEAFF. CDR3 nucleotide sequence: TGTGCCAGCAGCCAACCGACAGGGGCTGAAGCTTTCTTT. Complete variable domain (other parts from reference TRBV16 and TRBJ1-1): GEEVAQTPKHLVRGEGQKAKLYCAPIKGHSYVFWYQQVLKNEFKFLISFQNENVFDETGMPKERFSAKCLPNSPCSLEIQATKLEDSAVYFCASSQPTGAEAFFGQGTRLTVV.

This clone has only a few counts. This chain links TRBV10-3 with TRBJ2-5; no reliable D call. The CDR3 runs to 12 residues. V lost 5 bases and J lost 2, with 6 bases in between. CDR1 is ENHRY and CDR2 is SYGVKD in the germline V gene. CDR3 DNA: TGTGCCATCAGTCTGTCGCAAGAGACCCAGTACTTC. Its translation: CAISLSQETQYF.

This chain joins TRBV7-2 and TRBJ1-1; a weak D match, TRBD1 (5 bases). The CDR3 extends over 14 amino acids. Trimming stripped 5 bases from V and 6 bases from J, with 16 bases between. Germline CDR1 SGHTA, CDR2 FQGNSA. CDR3 protein: CASSPGGSRAEAFF. The CDR3, as DNA: TGTGCCAGCAGCCCCGGGGGGTCGAGGGCTGAAGCTTTCTTT. The complete variable domain, with remaining parts taken from reference TRBV7-2 and TRBJ1-1, reads GAGVSQSPSNKVTEKGKDVELRCDPISGHTALYWYRQSLGQGLEFLIYFQGNSAPDKSGLPSDRFSAERTGGSVSTLTIQRTQQEDSAVYLCASSPGGSRAEAFFGQGTRLTVV.

The V gene is TRBV7-3, the J gene TRBJ2-3; 12 positions match TRBD1. Per the germline V gene, CDR1 is SGHTA and CDR2 is FQGTGA. V shed 3 bases and J 4 bases; nucleotides not matched to a gene: 8. The CDR3 runs to 17 residues. Here the CDR3 reads CASSLRGTGGMADTQYF. CDR3 bases: TGTGCCAGCAGCTTGAGGGGGACAGGGGGCATGGCAGATACGCAGTATTTT.

The CDR3 region is CASSSDRGLGYTF. In nucleotides, the CDR3 is TGTGCCAGCAGCTCGGACAGGGGGCTCGGCTACACCTTC. This sequence joins TRBV13 and TRBJ1-2; TRBD1 matches at 11 bases. This CDR3 is built from 13 residues. CDR1 and CDR2 from the germline V gene are PRHDT and FYEKMQ (reference sequence). The J segment lost 8 bases and the V segment lost 4 bases, leaving 3 bases of the junction unmatched.

This clone occurred many times. V usage is TRBV29-1 and J usage is TRBJ2-7, with TRBD1 identical over 10 bases. The germline V gene encodes CDR1 SQVTM and CDR2 ANQGSEA. CDR3 length equals 14 residues. V shed 7 bases and J 4 bases; nucleotides not matched to a gene: 10. The CDR3 reads CSAGDRGPIYEQYF. The CDR3 region has the DNA TGCAGCGCCGGGGACAGGGGACCGATTTACGAGCAGTACTTC.

This clone is medium-sized (0.01 to 0.1%) by share. V gene TRBV4-1 combines with J gene TRBJ1-1, with TRBD1 matching 9 bases. V lost 1 base, J lost 5 bases, and 5 bases stayed unmatched. The CDR3 extends over 15 amino acids. CDR1 is MGHRA and CDR2 is YSYEKL in the germline V gene. The CDR3 DNA reads as TGCGCCAGCAGCCAAGGGGACAGGGCACGTACTGAAGCTTTCTTT. It yields the protein CASSQGDRARTEAFF.

The chain recombines TRBV5-1 with TRBJ1-6; TRBD1 agrees at 8 bases. The trim removed 4 bases at V and 8 bases at J, leaving 11 bases unmatched. Germline V gives CDR1 SGHRS, CDR2 YFSETQ. This CDR3 is built from 16 residues. CDR3 DNA sequence: TGCGCCAGCAGCCCACAGGGGGGGGGTGGCGATTCACCCCTCCACTTT. It specifies CASSPQGGGGDSPLHF.

The gene calls are TRBV5-1 and TRBJ2-5, with 8 bases that match TRBD1. This CDR3 comprises 15 residues. The V segment lost 4 bases and the J segment 7 bases; nucleotides outside the gene matches: 12. Germline loops: CDR1 SGHRS, CDR2 YFSETQ. The CDR3 here is CASSLWTGTQVTQYF. Here the CDR3 DNA reads TGCGCCAGCAGCCTCTGGACAGGGACTCAGGTGACCCAGTACTTC.

This chain joins TRBV28 and TRBJ1-6, with a tentative D call TRBD1 (5 bases). V shed 5 bases and J shed 4 bases, with 12 bases lying between them. This CDR3 is 15 amino acids long. Per germline, CDR1 MDHEN and CDR2 SYDVKM. CDR3 sequence reads: CASSTRQSYNSPLHF. In DNA form, the CDR3 reads TGTGCCAGCAGTACCCGACAGAGTTATAATTCACCCCTCCACTTT.

This chain joins TRBV12-3 or TRBV12-4 and TRBJ2-5; D perhaps matches TRBD2 (5 bases). The CDR3 extends over 12 amino acids. V was cut by 5 bases and J by 9 bases, with 13 bases left in between. The CDR3 here is CASSPLTGAQYF. The CDR3, as DNA: TGTGCCAGCAGTCCACTCACCGGGGCCCAGTACTTC.

This chain connects TRBV3-1 (or the pseudogene TRBV3-2) to TRBJ2-1; tentative D call: TRBD2 (5 bases). The CDR3 is 16 residues long. V was cut by 4 bases and J by 0 bases, with 13 bases left in between. Germline-derived CDR1 and CDR2 are LGHDT and YNNKEL (reference sequence). The CDR3 region is CASSPRGQSSYNEQFF. CDR3 nucleotide sequence: TGTGCCAGCAGCCCCCGAGGGCAGAGCTCCTACAATGAGCAGTTCTTC.

V usage is TRBV6-5 and J usage is TRBJ2-1; the D is unclear. The germline CDR1 and CDR2 sequences are MNHEY and SVGAGI. There are 14 residues in the CDR3. The V end lost 7 bases, the J end lost 6 bases, and 16 bases lay between the germline ends. CDR3 nucleotides: TGTGCCAGCACCTACGCTAATCCATTCAATGAGCAGTTCTTC. Its protein is CASTYANPFNEQFF.

The sample holds one count of this clone. The chain carries TRBV28 and TRBJ2-7; the D gene is possibly TRBD1 (6 bases). Trimming took off 5 bases at V and 0 bases at J, with 11 bases between the two ends. The CDR3 runs 14 residues. Looked up from germline, CDR1 is MDHEN and CDR2 is SYDVKM. CDR3 in DNA: TGTGCCAGCAGTCCCCCGGACAGCTCCTACGAGCAGTACTTC. It specifies CASSPPDSSYEQYF.

This chain joins TRBV29-1 and TRBJ2-1, with TRBD1 identical over 9 bases. The junction had 4 bases not matched to a gene; V was cut back by 6 bases and J by 1 base. The CDR3 runs 14 residues. CDR1 is SQVTM, CDR2 ANQGSEA, per germline. The CDR3 DNA reads as TGCAGCGTACAGGGGGCGCGATCCTACAATGAGCAGTTCTTC. Its protein is CSVQGARSYNEQFF.

V gene TRBV2 combines with J gene TRBJ2-7; D unclear. Germline lookup yields CDR1 SNHLY and CDR2 FYNNEI. V lost 6 bases, J lost 4 bases, and 13 bases lay in between. The CDR3 extends over 13 amino acids. The CDR3: CASRDTDKYEQYF. CDR3 sequence (DNA): TGTGCCAGCAGAGATACTGACAAGTACGAGCAGTACTTC.

The chain recombines TRBV6-6 with TRBJ2-7; 9 bases match TRBD1. After removal of 4 bases from V and 7 bases from J, the junction contained 14 bases not matched to a gene. Looked up from germline, CDR1 is MNHNY and CDR2 is SVGAGI (reference sequence). This CDR3 contains 16 residues. This chain's CDR3 is CASSFNRDREFGEQYF. The CDR3, as DNA: TGTGCCAGCAGTTTCAACCGGGACAGGGAATTTGGAGAGCAGTACTTC.

The genes are TRBV28 and TRBJ1-2; no clear D gene. The germline V gene encodes CDR1 MDHEN and CDR2 SYDVKM. The germline V and J ends were trimmed by 5 bases and 2 bases, with 9 bases remaining between them. CDR3 size: 13 residues. DNA of the CDR3: TGTGCCAGCAGTCCCGCAGGAAACTATGGCTACACCTTC. Its translation is CASSPAGNYGYTF.

Points on this clone: One base separates it from a far larger clone, so it is likely a read error. Other DNA sequences in the sample encode the same CDR3. CDR3 sequence reads: CASSELENTEAFF. The CDR3 DNA sequence: TGTGCCAGCAGTGAATTAGAGAACACTGAAGCTTTCTTT. The chain carries TRBV2 and TRBJ1-1; D is unclear. The CDR3 has 13 residues. V dropped 2 bases and J dropped 1 base, with 5 bases sitting between them. CDR1 is SNHLY and CDR2 is FYNNEI in the germline V gene.